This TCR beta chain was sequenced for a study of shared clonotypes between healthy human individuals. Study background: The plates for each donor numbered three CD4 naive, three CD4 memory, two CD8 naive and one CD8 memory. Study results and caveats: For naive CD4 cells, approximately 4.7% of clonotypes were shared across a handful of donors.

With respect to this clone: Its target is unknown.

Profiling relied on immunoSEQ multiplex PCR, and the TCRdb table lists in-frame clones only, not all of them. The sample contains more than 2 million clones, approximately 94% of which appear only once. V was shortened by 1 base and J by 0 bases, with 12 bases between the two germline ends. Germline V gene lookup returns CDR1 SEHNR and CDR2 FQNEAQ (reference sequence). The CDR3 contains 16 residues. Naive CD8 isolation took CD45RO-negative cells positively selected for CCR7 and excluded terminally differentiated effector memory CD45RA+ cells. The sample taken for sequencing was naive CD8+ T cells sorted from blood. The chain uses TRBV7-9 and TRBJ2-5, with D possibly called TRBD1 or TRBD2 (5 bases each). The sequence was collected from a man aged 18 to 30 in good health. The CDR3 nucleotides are TGTGCCAGCAGCTTAGTCGGGGACCCATACCAAGAGACCCAGTACTTC. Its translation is CASSLVGDPYQETQYF.